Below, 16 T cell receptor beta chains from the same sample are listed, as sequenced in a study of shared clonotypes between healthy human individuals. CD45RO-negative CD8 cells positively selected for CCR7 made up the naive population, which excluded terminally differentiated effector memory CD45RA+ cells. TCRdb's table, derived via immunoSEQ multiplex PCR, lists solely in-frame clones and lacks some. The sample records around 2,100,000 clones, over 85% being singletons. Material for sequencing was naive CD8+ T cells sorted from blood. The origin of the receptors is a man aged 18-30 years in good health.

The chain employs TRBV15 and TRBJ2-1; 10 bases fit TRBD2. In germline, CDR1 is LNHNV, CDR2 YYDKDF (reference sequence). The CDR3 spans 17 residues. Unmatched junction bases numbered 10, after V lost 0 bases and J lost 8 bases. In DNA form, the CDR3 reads TGTGCCACCAGCAGAGATCGACTAGCGGGCGGACGGTATGAGCAGTTCTTC. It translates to CATSRDRLAGGRYEQFF. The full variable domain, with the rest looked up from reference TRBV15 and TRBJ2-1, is DAMVIQNPRYQVTQFGKPVTLSCSQTLNHNVMYWYQQKSSQAPKLLFHYYDKDFNNEADTPDNFQSRRPNTSFCFLDIRSPGLGDTAMYLCATSRDRLAGGRYEQFFGPGTRLTVL.

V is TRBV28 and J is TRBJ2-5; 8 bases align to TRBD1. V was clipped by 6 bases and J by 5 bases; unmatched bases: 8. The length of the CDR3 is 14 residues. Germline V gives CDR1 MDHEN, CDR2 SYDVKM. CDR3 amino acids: CASSLDRASETQYF. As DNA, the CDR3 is TGTGCCAGCAGCTTGGACAGGGCGTCGGAGACCCAGTACTTC.

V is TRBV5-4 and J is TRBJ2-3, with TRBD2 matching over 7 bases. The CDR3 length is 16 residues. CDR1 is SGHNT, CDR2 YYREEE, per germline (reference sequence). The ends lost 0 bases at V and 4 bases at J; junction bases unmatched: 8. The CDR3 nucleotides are TGTGCCAGCAGCTTGGGCGCGGGAGATATCGCAGATACGCAGTATTTT. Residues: CASSLGAGDIADTQYF. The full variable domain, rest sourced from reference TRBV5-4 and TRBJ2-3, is ETGVTQSPTHLIKTRGQQVTLRCSSQSGHNTVSWYQQALGQGPQFIFQYYREEENGRGNFPPRFSGLQFPNYSSELNVNALELDDSALYLCASSLGAGDIADTQYFGPGTRLTVL.

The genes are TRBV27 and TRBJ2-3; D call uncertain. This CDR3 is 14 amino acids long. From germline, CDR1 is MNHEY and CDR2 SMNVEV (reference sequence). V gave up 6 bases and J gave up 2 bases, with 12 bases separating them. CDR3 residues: CASSHRGPTDTQYF. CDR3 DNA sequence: TGTGCCAGCAGCCACCGAGGTCCCACAGATACGCAGTATTTT.

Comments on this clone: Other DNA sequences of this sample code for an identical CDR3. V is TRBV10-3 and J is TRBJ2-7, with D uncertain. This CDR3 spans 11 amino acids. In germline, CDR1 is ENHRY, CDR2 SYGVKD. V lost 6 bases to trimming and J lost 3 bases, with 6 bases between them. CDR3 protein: CAISADYEQYF. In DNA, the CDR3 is TGTGCCATCAGCGCTGACTACGAGCAGTACTTC.

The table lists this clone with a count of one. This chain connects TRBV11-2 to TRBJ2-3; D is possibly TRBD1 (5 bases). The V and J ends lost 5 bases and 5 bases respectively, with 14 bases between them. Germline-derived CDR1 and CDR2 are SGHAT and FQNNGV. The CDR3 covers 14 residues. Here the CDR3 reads CASSLLSQGDTQYF. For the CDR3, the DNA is TGTGCCAGCAGCCTATTGTCCCAGGGAGATACGCAGTATTTT.

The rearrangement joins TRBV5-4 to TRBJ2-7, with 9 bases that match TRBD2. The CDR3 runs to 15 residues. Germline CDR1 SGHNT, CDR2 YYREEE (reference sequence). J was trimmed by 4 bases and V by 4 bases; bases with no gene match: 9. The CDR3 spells CASSAFSGGKYEQYF. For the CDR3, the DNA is TGTGCCAGCAGCGCATTTAGCGGGGGCAAGTACGAGCAGTACTTC.

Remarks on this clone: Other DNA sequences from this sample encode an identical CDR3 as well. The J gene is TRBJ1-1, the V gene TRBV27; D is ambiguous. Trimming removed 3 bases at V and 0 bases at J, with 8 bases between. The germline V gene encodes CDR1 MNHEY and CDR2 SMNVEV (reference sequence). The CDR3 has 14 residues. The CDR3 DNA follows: TGTGCCAGCAGTTTGGTGGGATTGAACACTGAAGCTTTCTTT. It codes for CASSLVGLNTEAFF.

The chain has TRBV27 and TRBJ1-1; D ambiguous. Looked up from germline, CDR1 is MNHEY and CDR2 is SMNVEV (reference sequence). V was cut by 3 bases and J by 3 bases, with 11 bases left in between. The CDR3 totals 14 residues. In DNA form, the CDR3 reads TGTGCCAGCAGTTTCGGAGGATTCTACACTGAAGCTTTCTTT. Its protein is CASSFGGFYTEAFF.

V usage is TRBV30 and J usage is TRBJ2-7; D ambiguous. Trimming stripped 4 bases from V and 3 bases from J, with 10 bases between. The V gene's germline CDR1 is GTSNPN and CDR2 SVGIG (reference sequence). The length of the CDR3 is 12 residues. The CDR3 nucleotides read TGTGCCTGGACAACCAACAGCTACGAGCAGTACTTC. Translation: CAWTTNSYEQYF.

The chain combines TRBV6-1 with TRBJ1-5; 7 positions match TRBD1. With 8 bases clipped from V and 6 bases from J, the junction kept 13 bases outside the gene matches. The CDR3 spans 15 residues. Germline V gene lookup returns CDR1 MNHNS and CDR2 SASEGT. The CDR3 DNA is TGTGCCAGCGGCCAGACAGGGTTTGTGGGTCAGCCCCAGCATTTT. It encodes CASGQTGFVGQPQHF.

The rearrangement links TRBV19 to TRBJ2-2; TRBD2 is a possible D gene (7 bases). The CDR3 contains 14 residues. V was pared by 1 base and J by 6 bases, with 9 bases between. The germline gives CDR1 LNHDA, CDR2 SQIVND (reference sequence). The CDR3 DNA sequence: TGTGCCAGTAGTATAGGCGGGGGCTCCGGGGAGCTGTTTTTT. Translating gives CASSIGGGSGELFF.

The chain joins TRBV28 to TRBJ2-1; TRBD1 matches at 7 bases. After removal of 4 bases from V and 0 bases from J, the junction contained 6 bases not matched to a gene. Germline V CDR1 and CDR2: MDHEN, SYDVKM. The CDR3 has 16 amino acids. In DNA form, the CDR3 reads TGTGCCAGCAGTTCTCGGACAGGAAGCTCCTACAATGAGCAGTTCTTC. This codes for CASSSRTGSSYNEQFF.

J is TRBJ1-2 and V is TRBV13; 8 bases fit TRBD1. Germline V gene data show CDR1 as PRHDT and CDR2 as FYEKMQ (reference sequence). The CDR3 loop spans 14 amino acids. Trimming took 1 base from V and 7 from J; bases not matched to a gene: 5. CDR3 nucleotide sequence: TGTGCCAGCAGCTTAGTGGCAGGGGGCACTGGCTACACCTTC. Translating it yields CASSLVAGGTGYTF.

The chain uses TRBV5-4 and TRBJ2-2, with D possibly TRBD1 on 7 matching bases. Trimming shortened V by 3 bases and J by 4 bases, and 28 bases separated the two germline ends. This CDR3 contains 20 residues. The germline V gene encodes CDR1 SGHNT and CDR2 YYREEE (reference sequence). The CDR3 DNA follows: TGTGCCAGCAGCTGGGGTGGAGGGGGCGTCTTTGCTTATGGCACCGGGGAGCTGTTTTTT. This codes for CASSWGGGGVFAYGTGELFF.

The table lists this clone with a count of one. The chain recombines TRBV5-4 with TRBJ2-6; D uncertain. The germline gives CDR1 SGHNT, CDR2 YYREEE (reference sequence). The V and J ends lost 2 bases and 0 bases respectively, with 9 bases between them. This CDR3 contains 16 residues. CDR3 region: CASSFPGFSGANVLTF. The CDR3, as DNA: TGTGCCAGCAGCTTCCCCGGTTTCTCTGGGGCCAACGTCCTGACTTTC.